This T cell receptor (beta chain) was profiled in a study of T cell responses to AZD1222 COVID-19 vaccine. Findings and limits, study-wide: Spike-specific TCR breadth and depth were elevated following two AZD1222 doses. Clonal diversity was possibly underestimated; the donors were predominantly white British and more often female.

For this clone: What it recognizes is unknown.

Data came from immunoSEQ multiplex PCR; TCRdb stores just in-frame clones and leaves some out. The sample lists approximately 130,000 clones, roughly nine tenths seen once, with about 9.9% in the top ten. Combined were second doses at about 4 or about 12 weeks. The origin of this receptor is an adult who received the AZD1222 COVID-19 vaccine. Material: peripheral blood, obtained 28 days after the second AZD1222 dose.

CDR3 in DNA: TGTGCCAGCAGCCCGCGTCCGAACACTGAAGCTTTCTTT. Protein: CASSPRPNTEAFF. V gene TRBV7-9 combines with J gene TRBJ1-1; D is ambiguous. V was clipped by 5 bases and J by 1 base, with 8 bases between them. The germline CDR1 and CDR2 sequences are SEHNR and FQNEAQ (reference sequence). The CDR3 has 13 residues.